This T cell receptor beta chain was retrieved from a study of beta chain features in type 1 diabetes. Study findings and constraints: In type 1 diabetes patients, VDJ junctions had fewer insertions; deletions at these junctions were more frequent. Amplification by PCR could prefer shorter templates, with the same effect in patients and controls. All four CD4+ subsets from Type 1 diabetes patients carried moderately but significantly shorter TCRB CDR3s.

A word on this clone: The antigen is not known. The germline gene is not matched at one end of the junction; a read error may be the cause.

The CDR3 contains 17 residues. The germline V gene encodes CDR1 GTSNPN and CDR2 SVGIG (reference sequence). Expressed TCRB transcripts were sequenced because the entire RNA isolate underwent reverse transcription. Roughly 3.5 million reads per sample on average were obtained from naive, central memory and regulatory T cell samples. The table came from immunoSEQ multiplex PCR; TCRdb's copy has only in-frame clones and leaves some out. The profile shows some 350,000 clones, roughly 14% of them singletons. Sequencing used naive CD4+ T cells from blood. The clonotype originates from a woman aged 18-29 years with type 1 diabetes. The genes are TRBV30 and TRBJ2-7, with 10 bases that match TRBD1. The CDR3 reads CAWRRRPGTGVSHEQYF. Written as DNA, the CDR3 is TGTGCCTGGAGGCGTCGGCCCGGGACAGGGGTCTCCCACGAGCAGTACTTC.